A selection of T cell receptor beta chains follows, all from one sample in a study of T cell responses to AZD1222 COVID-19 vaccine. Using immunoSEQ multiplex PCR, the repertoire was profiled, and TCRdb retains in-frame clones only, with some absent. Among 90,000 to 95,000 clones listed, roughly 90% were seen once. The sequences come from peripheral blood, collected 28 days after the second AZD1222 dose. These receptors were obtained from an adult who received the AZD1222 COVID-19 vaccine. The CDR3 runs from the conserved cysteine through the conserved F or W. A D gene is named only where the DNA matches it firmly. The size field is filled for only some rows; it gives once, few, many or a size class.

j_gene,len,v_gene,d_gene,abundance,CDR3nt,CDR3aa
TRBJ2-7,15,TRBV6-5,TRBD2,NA,TGTGCCAGCAGTTCCCCGGGACTAGCGGGAGGAGAGCAGTACTTC,CASSSPGLAGGEQYF
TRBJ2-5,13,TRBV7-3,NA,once,TGTGCCAGCAGCTCAGGGTTCCAAGAGACCCAGTACTTC,CASSSGFQETQYF
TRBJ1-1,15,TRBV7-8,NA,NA,TGTGCCAGCAGCTTAGCGGGGGGAATGAACACTGAAGCTTTCTTT,CASSLAGGMNTEAFF
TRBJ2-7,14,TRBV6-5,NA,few,TGTGCCAGCAGTTACCGGTCCTACTCCTACGAGCAGTACTTC,CASSYRSYSYEQYF
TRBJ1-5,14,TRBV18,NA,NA,TGTGCCAGCTCACCAGGAGATTACAATCAGCCCCAGCATTTT,CASSPGDYNQPQHF
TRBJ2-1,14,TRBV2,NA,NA,TGTGCCAGCAGTGTAACAGGGATTCTAAATGAGCAGTTCTTC,CASSVTGILNEQFF
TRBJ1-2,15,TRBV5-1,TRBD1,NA,TGCGCCAGCAGCGGAACCGGGACAGGGAGCTATGGCTACACCTTC,CASSGTGTGSYGYTF
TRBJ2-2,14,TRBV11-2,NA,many,TGTGCCAGCAGCGGACGGTCTTTAACCGGGGAGCTGTTTTTT,CASSGRSLTGELFF
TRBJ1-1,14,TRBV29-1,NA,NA,TGCAGCGTTGACTCTTCCACGGACGTCACTGAAGCTTTCTTT,CSVDSSTDVTEAFF
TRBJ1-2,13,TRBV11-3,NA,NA,TGTGCCAGCAGCTTAGAGTGGTCCCATGGCTACACCTTC,CASSLEWSHGYTF